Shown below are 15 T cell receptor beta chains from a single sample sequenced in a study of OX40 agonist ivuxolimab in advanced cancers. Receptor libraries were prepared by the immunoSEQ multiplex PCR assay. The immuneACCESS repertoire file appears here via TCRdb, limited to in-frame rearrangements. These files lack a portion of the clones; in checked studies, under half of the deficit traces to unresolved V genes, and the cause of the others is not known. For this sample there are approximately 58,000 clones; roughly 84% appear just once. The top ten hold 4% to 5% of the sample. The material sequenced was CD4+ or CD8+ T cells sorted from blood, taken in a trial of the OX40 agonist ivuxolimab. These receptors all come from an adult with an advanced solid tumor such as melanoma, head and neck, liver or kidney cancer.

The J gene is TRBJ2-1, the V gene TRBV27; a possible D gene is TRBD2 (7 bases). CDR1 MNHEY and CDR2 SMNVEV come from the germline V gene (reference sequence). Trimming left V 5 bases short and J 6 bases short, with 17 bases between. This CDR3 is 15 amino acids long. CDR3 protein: CASSPQGRGTNEQFF. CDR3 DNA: TGTGCCAGCAGTCCCCAGGGGAGGGGCACCAATGAGCAGTTCTTC.

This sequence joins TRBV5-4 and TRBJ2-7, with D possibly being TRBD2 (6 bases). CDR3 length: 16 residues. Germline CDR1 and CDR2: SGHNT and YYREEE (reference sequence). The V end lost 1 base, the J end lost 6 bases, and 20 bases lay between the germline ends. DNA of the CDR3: TGTGCCAGCAGCTTGTGGGAGGATACCCTTAGGGGCGAGCAGTACTTC. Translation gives CASSLWEDTLRGEQYF.

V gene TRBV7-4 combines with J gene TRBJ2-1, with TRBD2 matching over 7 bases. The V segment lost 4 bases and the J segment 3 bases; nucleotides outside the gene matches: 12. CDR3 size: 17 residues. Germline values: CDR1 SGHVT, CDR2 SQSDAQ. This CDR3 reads CASSCTPSGQYYNEQFF. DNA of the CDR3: TGTGCCAGCAGCTGCACCCCTAGCGGACAATACTACAATGAGCAGTTCTTC.

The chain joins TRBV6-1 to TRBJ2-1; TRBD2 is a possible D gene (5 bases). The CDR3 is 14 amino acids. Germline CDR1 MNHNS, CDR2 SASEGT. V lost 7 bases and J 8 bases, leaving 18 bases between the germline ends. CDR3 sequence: CASKVTHPADEQFF. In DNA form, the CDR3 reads TGTGCCAGCAAGGTAACGCACCCAGCGGATGAGCAGTTCTTC.

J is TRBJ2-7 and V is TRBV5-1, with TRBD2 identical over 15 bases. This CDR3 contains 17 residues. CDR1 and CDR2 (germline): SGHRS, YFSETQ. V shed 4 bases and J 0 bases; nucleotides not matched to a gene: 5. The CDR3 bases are TGCGCCAGCAGCGCTGGACTAGCGGGAGGGAGCTCCTACGAGCAGTACTTC. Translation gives CASSAGLAGGSSYEQYF.

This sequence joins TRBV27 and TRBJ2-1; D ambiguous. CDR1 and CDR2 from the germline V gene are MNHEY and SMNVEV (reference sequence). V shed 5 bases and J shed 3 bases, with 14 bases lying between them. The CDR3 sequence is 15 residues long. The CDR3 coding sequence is TGTGCCAGCAGTCACCGGTTATCGGACTACAATGAGCAGTTCTTC. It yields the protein CASSHRLSDYNEQFF.

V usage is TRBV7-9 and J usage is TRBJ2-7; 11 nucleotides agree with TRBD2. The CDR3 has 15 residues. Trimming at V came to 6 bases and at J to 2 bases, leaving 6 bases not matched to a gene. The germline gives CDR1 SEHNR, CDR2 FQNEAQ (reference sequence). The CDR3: CASSLIAGGPYEQYF. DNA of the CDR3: TGTGCCAGCAGTCTTATAGCGGGAGGGCCCTACGAGCAGTACTTC.

The chain's CDR3 is CASSSPGQPNEKLFF. The CDR3 DNA is TGTGCCAGCAGTTCTCCGGGACAGCCTAATGAAAAACTGTTTTTT. V gene TRBV27 combines with J gene TRBJ1-4; 7 bases align to TRBD1. The junction had 5 bases not matched to a gene; V was cut back by 4 bases and J by 3 bases. Germline V gene data show CDR1 as MNHEY and CDR2 as SMNVEV (reference sequence). CDR3 size: 15 residues.

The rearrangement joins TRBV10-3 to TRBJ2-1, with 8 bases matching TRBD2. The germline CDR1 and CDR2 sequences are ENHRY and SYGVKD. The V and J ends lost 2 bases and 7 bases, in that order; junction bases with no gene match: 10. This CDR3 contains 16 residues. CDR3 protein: CAISERAGDSGNEQFF. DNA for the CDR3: TGTGCCATCAGTGAGAGAGCGGGAGACTCTGGGAATGAGCAGTTCTTC.

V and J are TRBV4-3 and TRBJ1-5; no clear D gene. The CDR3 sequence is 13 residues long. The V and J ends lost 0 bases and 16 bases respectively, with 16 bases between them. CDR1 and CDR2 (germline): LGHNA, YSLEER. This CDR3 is CASSQDQTGRQHF. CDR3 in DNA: TGCGCCAGCAGCCAAGATCAGACGGGGAGGCAACATTTT.

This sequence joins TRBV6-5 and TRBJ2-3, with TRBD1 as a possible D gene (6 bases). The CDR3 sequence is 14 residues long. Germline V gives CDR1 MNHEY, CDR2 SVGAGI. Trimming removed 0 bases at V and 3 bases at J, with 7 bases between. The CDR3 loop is CASSYSTGTDTQYF. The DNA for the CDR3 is TGTGCCAGCAGTTACTCTACAGGGACAGATACGCAGTATTTT.

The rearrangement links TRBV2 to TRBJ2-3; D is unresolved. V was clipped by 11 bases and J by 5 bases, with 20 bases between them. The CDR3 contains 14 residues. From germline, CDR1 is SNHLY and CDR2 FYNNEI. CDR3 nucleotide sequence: TGTGCCTCCTCCCGGATTCGGGCTGGAGATACGCAGTATTTT. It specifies CASSRIRAGDTQYF. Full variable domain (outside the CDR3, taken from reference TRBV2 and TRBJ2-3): EPEVTQTPSHQVTQMGQEVILRCVPISNHLYFYWYRQILGQKVEFLVSFYNNEISEKSEIFDDQFSVERPDGSNFTLKIRSTKLEDSAMYFCASSRIRAGDTQYFGPGTRLTVL.

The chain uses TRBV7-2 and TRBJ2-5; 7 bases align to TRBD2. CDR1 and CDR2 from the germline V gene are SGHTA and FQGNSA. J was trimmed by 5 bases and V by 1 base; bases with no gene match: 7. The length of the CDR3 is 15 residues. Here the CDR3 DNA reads TGTGCCAGCAGCTTAGTTGCGGGAGCCAGGGAGACCCAGTACTTC. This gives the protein CASSLVAGARETQYF.

CDR3 loop: CASGNLGQGGDEQYF. In DNA form, the CDR3 reads TGTGCTAGTGGCAACCTGGGACAGGGGGGGGACGAGCAGTACTTC. This chain uses TRBV12-5 with TRBJ2-7; 11 nucleotides agree with TRBD1. Germline trimming cut 6 bases from V and 5 bases from J; bases unmatched to any gene: 9. CDR3 length equals 15 residues. Germline V lookup: CDR1 LGHNT, CDR2 FRNRAP.

CDR3 residues: CASSYPGQAYEQYF. The CDR3 bases are TGTGCCAGCAGTTACCCGGGACAGGCCTACGAGCAGTACTTC. J is TRBJ2-7 and V is TRBV6-5, with 8 bases identical to TRBD1. Germline-derived CDR1 and CDR2 are MNHEY and SVGAGI. This CDR3 region has 14 residues. With 2 bases clipped from V and 2 bases from J, the junction kept 2 bases outside the gene matches.